Given below is one T cell receptor (beta chain) in context. What it binds is unknown. This specimen comes from a study of PD-1 blockade in classical Hodgkin lymphoma. Study-level results: Individuals who commenced nivolumab within less than 1 year of ASCT were excluded.

CDR1 is MRHNA and CDR2 is SNTAGT in the germline V gene. Between the trimmed V and J ends, which lost 4 bases and 0 bases, there was a span of 11 bases. This CDR3 has 15 amino acids. TCRdb's table, derived via immunoSEQ multiplex PCR, lists solely in-frame clones and lacks some. The repertoire includes 12,000 or so clones, more than 70% of them detected once, and approximately 38% sits in the top ten. Every patient relapsed after autologous stem cell transplantation, and brentuximab vedotin exposure varied. Magnetic negative selection isolated CD8+ T cells from thawed PBMCs. Sequenced here: CD8+ T cells from blood, sampled at baseline. The source of this sequence is a human donor with classical Hodgkin lymphoma. V gene TRBV6-4 combines with J gene TRBJ2-3, with no clear D. The DNA of the CDR3 is TGTGCCAGCAGTGCGTCTGCAGAGAGCACAGATACGCAGTATTTT. It translates to CASSASAESTDTQYF.